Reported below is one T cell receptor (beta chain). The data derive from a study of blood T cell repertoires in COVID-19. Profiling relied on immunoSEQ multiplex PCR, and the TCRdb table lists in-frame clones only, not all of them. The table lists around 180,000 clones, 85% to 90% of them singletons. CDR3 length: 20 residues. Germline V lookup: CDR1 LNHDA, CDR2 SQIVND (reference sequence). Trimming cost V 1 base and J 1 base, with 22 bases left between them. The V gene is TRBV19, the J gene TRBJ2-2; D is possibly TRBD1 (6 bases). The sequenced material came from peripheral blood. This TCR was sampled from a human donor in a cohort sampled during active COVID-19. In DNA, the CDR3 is TGTGCCAGTAGTATAGGACGAGTCGTTTGGACAGATGAGAACACCGGGGAGCTGTTTTTT. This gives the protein CASSIGRVVWTDENTGELFF.